This is a list of T cell receptor beta chains from one sample in a study of lymphopenia after photon versus proton radiotherapy. Generated by immunoSEQ multiplex PCR, the TCRdb table keeps only in-frame clones and is missing some. The sample includes 23,000 or so clones, 87% of them seen just once. The starting material was peripheral blood, obtained from a patient treated with photon-based radiotherapy. Receptor source: a man in his forties or fifties with gastric cancer. Both conserved end residues are part of each CDR3. A D gene is named only where the DNA matches it firmly. Size values are once, few and many counts, or a class for expanded clones, and some rows have none.

d_call: .
j_call: TRBJ2-3
v_call: TRBV7-9
clone_size: .
cdr3_aa: CASSFSTDTQYF
cdr3_nt: TGTGCCAGCAGCTTCAGCACAGATACGCAGTATTTT

d_call: .
j_call: TRBJ1-6
v_call: TRBV2
clone_size: few
cdr3_aa: CATQQPSYNSPLHF
cdr3_nt: TGTGCCACGCAACAGCCCTCCTATAATTCACCCCTCCACTTT

d_call: .
j_call: TRBJ2-1
v_call: TRBV10-1
clone_size: once
cdr3_aa: CASSERGYNEQFF
cdr3_nt: TGCGCCAGCAGTGAGCGGGGTTACAATGAGCAGTTCTTC

d_call: TRBD1
j_call: TRBJ2-5
v_call: TRBV7-3
clone_size: .
cdr3_aa: CASSPNRGETQYF
cdr3_nt: TGTGCCAGCAGCCCCAACAGGGGAGAGACCCAGTACTTC

d_call: TRBD2
j_call: TRBJ2-3
v_call: TRBV13
clone_size: .
cdr3_aa: CASSSYSGGDTQYF
cdr3_nt: TGTGCCAGCAGCTCCTATAGCGGGGGGGATACGCAGTATTTT

d_call: .
j_call: TRBJ1-6
v_call: TRBV6-1
clone_size: .
cdr3_aa: CASSESWAVDRSPLHF
cdr3_nt: TGTGCCAGCAGTGAAAGTTGGGCAGTTGATCGTTCACCCCTCCACTTT

d_call: .
j_call: TRBJ1-1
v_call: TRBV2
clone_size: .
cdr3_aa: CASRHPNTGTEAFF
cdr3_nt: TGTGCCAGCAGGCATCCTAACACGGGAACTGAAGCTTTCTTT

d_call: .
j_call: TRBJ1-6
v_call: TRBV30
clone_size: .
cdr3_aa: CAWSVRTGSSLYNSPLHF
cdr3_nt: TGTGCCTGGAGTGTACGTACAGGGTCATCACTTTATAATTCACCCCTCCACTTT

d_call: .
j_call: TRBJ1-5
v_call: TRBV6-4
clone_size: .
cdr3_aa: CASSESNRGNQPQHF
cdr3_nt: TGTGCCAGCAGTGAGTCAAACAGGGGCAATCAGCCCCAGCATTTT

d_call: TRBD1
j_call: TRBJ1-2
v_call: TRBV6-5
clone_size: .
cdr3_aa: CASSSGTGWMYGYTF
cdr3_nt: TGTGCCAGCAGTAGCGGGACAGGTTGGATGTATGGCTACACCTTC

d_call: .
j_call: TRBJ1-2
v_call: TRBV30
clone_size: .
cdr3_aa: CAWMGGDGFNYGYTF
cdr3_nt: TGTGCCTGGATGGGGGGCGACGGCTTTAACTATGGCTACACCTTC

d_call: TRBD1
j_call: TRBJ2-2
v_call: TRBV5-1
clone_size: .
cdr3_aa: CASSGGQGNTGELFF
cdr3_nt: TGCGCCAGCAGCGGAGGACAGGGGAACACCGGGGAGCTGTTTTTT

d_call: TRBD2
j_call: TRBJ2-1
v_call: TRBV5-1
clone_size: .
cdr3_aa: CASSTSGGYEQFF
cdr3_nt: TGCGCCAGTTCGACTAGCGGGGGTTATGAGCAGTTCTTC

d_call: .
j_call: TRBJ1-1
v_call: TRBV10-3
clone_size: .
cdr3_aa: CAISEGGVAFF
cdr3_nt: TGTGCCATCAGTGAGGGGGGGGTAGCTTTCTTT

d_call: .
j_call: TRBJ2-2
v_call: TRBV6-5
clone_size: .
cdr3_aa: CASSGPWGAGELFF
cdr3_nt: TGTGCCAGCAGTGGGCCTTGGGGCGCCGGGGAGCTGTTTTTT

d_call: .
j_call: TRBJ1-2
v_call: TRBV6-6
clone_size: .
cdr3_aa: CASSYEGTYGYTF
cdr3_nt: TGTGCCAGCAGTTACGAGGGAACCTATGGCTACACCTTC

d_call: .
j_call: TRBJ2-3
v_call: TRBV9
clone_size: few
cdr3_aa: CASSVPGNTQYF
cdr3_nt: TGTGCCAGCAGCGTCCCTGGGAATACGCAGTATTTT

d_call: .
j_call: TRBJ1-6
v_call: TRBV4-3
clone_size: .
cdr3_aa: CASGFGDSPLHF
cdr3_nt: TGCGCCAGCGGCTTTGGGGATTCACCCCTCCACTTT

d_call: .
j_call: TRBJ1-2
v_call: TRBV2
clone_size: .
cdr3_aa: CASSGEGYYGYTF
cdr3_nt: TGTGCCAGCAGTGGAGAGGGTTACTATGGCTACACCTTC

d_call: .
j_call: TRBJ1-5
v_call: TRBV27
clone_size: .
cdr3_aa: CASSLFNKDQPQHF
cdr3_nt: TGTGCCAGCAGTTTATTCAACAAGGATCAGCCCCAGCATTTT

d_call: .
j_call: TRBJ2-2
v_call: TRBV9
clone_size: .
cdr3_aa: CASSVGWDTGELFF
cdr3_nt: TGTGCCAGCAGCGTAGGCTGGGACACCGGGGAGCTGTTTTTT

d_call: .
j_call: TRBJ2-5
v_call: TRBV5-1
clone_size: .
cdr3_aa: CASSLGVGNQETQYF
cdr3_nt: TGCGCCAGCAGCTTGGGTGTCGGAAACCAAGAGACCCAGTACTTC

d_call: .
j_call: TRBJ2-1
v_call: TRBV19
clone_size: .
cdr3_aa: CASSGGTHHNEQFF
cdr3_nt: TGTGCCAGTAGTGGGGGGACCCATCACAATGAGCAGTTCTTC

d_call: TRBD1
j_call: TRBJ1-2
v_call: TRBV18
clone_size: .
cdr3_aa: CASSLGQGGDGYTF
cdr3_nt: TGTGCCAGCTCACTAGGACAGGGAGGAGATGGCTACACCTTC

d_call: .
j_call: TRBJ1-1
v_call: TRBV4-3
clone_size: .
cdr3_aa: CASSPTPDRQNTEAFF
cdr3_nt: TGCGCCAGCAGCCCAACCCCGGACAGACAGAACACTGAAGCTTTCTTT

d_call: .
j_call: TRBJ1-2
v_call: TRBV4-3
clone_size: once
cdr3_aa: CASSQETANGYTF
cdr3_nt: TGCGCCAGCAGCCAAGAGACAGCCAATGGCTACACCTTC

d_call: .
j_call: TRBJ2-3
v_call: TRBV11-3
clone_size: once
cdr3_aa: CASSGRGTDTQYF
cdr3_nt: TGTGCCAGTTCGGGACGGGGGACAGATACGCAGTATTTT

d_call: .
j_call: TRBJ2-3
v_call: TRBV5-6
clone_size: .
cdr3_aa: CATTRQSDGTDTQYF
cdr3_nt: TGTGCCACCACGCGGCAGAGCGACGGCACAGATACGCAGTATTTT

d_call: .
j_call: TRBJ1-5
v_call: TRBV6-4
clone_size: .
cdr3_aa: CASSEGRGNQPQHF
cdr3_nt: TGTGCCAGCAGCGAGGGACGGGGTAATCAGCCCCAGCATTTT

d_call: .
j_call: TRBJ2-7
v_call: TRBV9
clone_size: .
cdr3_aa: CASSVEGYSYEQYF
cdr3_nt: TGTGCCAGCAGCGTAGAAGGCTACTCCTACGAGCAGTACTTC

d_call: .
j_call: TRBJ2-2
v_call: TRBV29-1
clone_size: once
cdr3_aa: CSVEDAGELFF
cdr3_nt: TGCAGCGTTGAGGATGCCGGGGAGCTGTTTTTT

d_call: .
j_call: TRBJ2-5
v_call: TRBV6-1
clone_size: .
cdr3_aa: CASSFPATAQETQYF
cdr3_nt: TGTGCCAGCAGCTTCCCTGCGACAGCCCAAGAGACCCAGTACTTC

d_call: TRBD1
j_call: TRBJ2-1
v_call: TRBV27
clone_size: .
cdr3_aa: CASNPRTGFNEQFF
cdr3_nt: TGTGCCAGCAACCCTCGGACAGGTTTTAATGAGCAGTTCTTC

d_call: TRBD1
j_call: TRBJ2-5
v_call: TRBV7-2
clone_size: .
cdr3_aa: CASSIISGTGDETQYF
cdr3_nt: TGTGCCAGCAGCATAATTTCCGGGACAGGGGACGAGACCCAGTACTTC

d_call: .
j_call: TRBJ1-6
v_call: TRBV4-1
clone_size: few
cdr3_aa: CASSLTGLGISPLHF
cdr3_nt: TGCGCCAGCAGCTTAACGGGCCTTGGTATTTCACCCCTCCACTTT

d_call: .
j_call: TRBJ2-1
v_call: TRBV14
clone_size: once
cdr3_aa: CASSQELILAVQFF
cdr3_nt: TGTGCCAGCAGCCAAGAATTGATCCTAGCCGTGCAGTTCTTC

d_call: .
j_call: TRBJ2-2
v_call: TRBV4-2
clone_size: .
cdr3_aa: CASSQDQTVNTGELFF
cdr3_nt: TGTGCCAGCAGCCAAGATCAGACAGTGAACACCGGGGAGCTGTTTTTT

d_call: .
j_call: TRBJ1-2
v_call: TRBV25-1
clone_size: .
cdr3_aa: CASSEGTNYGYTF
cdr3_nt: TGTGCCAGCAGTGAAGGGACCAACTATGGCTACACCTTC

d_call: .
j_call: TRBJ2-1
v_call: TRBV20-1
clone_size: .
cdr3_aa: CSARTYNEQFF
cdr3_nt: TGCAGTGCAAGGACATACAATGAGCAGTTCTTC

d_call: .
j_call: TRBJ1-5
v_call: TRBV4-3
clone_size: .
cdr3_aa: CASSQDSGGRQPQHF
cdr3_nt: TGCGCCAGCAGCCAAGATTCGGGGGGCAGGCAGCCCCAGCATTTT

d_call: TRBD1
j_call: TRBJ2-5
v_call: TRBV6-6
clone_size: few
cdr3_aa: CASSYPGQGQETQYF
cdr3_nt: TGTGCCAGCAGTTATCCGGGACAGGGGCAAGAGACCCAGTACTTC

d_call: .
j_call: TRBJ2-5
v_call: TRBV12-1
clone_size: .
cdr3_aa: CASSFYRQETQYF
cdr3_nt: TGTGCCAGCAGCTTTTACAGGCAAGAGACCCAGTACTTC

d_call: TRBD2
j_call: TRBJ2-2
v_call: TRBV5-1
clone_size: .
cdr3_aa: CASSFSGGLGTGELFF
cdr3_nt: TGCGCCAGCAGCTTTAGCGGGGGATTAGGTACCGGGGAGCTGTTTTTT

d_call: TRBD1
j_call: TRBJ2-5
v_call: TRBV5-1
clone_size: once
cdr3_aa: CASSRIPGQKETQYF
cdr3_nt: TGCGCCAGCAGCAGGATCCCGGGACAGAAAGAGACCCAGTACTTC